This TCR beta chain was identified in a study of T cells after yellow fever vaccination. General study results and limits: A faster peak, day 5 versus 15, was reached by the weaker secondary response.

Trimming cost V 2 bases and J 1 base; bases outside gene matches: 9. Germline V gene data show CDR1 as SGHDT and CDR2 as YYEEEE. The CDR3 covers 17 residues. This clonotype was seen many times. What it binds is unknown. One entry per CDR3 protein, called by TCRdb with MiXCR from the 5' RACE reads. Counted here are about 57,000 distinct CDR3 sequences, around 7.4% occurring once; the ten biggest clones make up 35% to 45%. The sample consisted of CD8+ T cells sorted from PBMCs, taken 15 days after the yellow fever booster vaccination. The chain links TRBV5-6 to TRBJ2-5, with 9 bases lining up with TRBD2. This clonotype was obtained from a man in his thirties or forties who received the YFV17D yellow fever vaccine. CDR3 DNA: TGTGCCAGCAGCTTCCCCCCGGGCGGGAGGGCCCAAGAGACCCAGTACTTC. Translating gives CASSFPPGGRAQETQYF.